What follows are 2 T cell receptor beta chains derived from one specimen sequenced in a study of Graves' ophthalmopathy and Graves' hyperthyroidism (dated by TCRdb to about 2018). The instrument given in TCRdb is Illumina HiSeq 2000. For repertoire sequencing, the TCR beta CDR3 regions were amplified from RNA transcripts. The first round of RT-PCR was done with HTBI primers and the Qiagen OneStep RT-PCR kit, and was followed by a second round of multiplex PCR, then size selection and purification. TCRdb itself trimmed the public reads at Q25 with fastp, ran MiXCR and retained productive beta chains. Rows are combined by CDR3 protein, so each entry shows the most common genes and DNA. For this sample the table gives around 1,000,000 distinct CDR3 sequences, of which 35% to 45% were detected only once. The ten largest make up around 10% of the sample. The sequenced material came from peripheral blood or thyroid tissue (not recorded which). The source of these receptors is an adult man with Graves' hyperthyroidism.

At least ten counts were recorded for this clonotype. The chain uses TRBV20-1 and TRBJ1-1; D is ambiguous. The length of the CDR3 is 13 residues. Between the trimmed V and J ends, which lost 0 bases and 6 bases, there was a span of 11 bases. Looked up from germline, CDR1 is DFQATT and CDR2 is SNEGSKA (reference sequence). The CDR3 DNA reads TGCAGTGCTAGAGATCAGCAGGCGCCTGAAGCTTTCTTT. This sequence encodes CSARDQQAPEAFF.

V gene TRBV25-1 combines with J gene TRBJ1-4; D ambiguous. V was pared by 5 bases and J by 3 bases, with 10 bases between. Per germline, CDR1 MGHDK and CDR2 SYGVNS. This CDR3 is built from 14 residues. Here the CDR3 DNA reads TGTGCCAGCAGTTTACGGGAGCCTAATGAAAAACTGTTTTTT. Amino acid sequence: CASSLREPNEKLFF.